The 5 T cell receptor beta chains presented below share a single source sample, sequenced in a study of cytomegalovirus exposure and HLA in healthy donors. The PCR ran on 60 Vbeta and 13 Jbeta primers. Only in-frame clones appear in the TCRdb table, and some are missing; sequencing was by immunoSEQ multiplex PCR. The sample has around 86,000 clones, about three quarters seen once. The sequenced sample consisted of PBMCs. Receptors were obtained from a female donor in good health and CMV-seronegative.

V usage is TRBV30 and J usage is TRBJ1-1; a weak D match, TRBD1 (5 bases). In germline, CDR1 is GTSNPN, CDR2 SVGIG (reference sequence). Trimming stripped 2 bases from V and 1 base from J, with 8 bases between. This CDR3 has 13 residues. CDR3 sequence (DNA): TGTGCCTGGAGTACTCAGGGGAACACTGAAGCTTTCTTT. Amino acids: CAWSTQGNTEAFF. Looking up the rest from reference TRBV30 and TRBJ1-1 gives the full variable domain: SQTIHQWPATLVQPVGSPLSLECTVEGTSNPNLYWYRQAAGRGLQLLFYSVGIGQISSEVPQNLSASRPQDRQFILSSKKLLLSDSGFYLCAWSTQGNTEAFFGQGTRLTVV.

J is TRBJ1-3 and V is TRBV30; a weak D match, TRBD1 (5 bases). V was cut by 3 bases and J by 0 bases, with 15 bases left in between. CDR1 and CDR2 from the germline V gene are GTSNPN and SVGIG (reference sequence). This CDR3 comprises 16 residues. CDR3 loop: CAWRGGVGLSGNTIYF. The CDR3 DNA is TGTGCCTGGAGGGGGGGAGTGGGTCTCTCTGGAAACACCATATATTTT.

V usage is TRBV27 and J usage is TRBJ2-2; TRBD2 is a possible D gene (5 bases). The V end was cut by 4 bases, the J end by 9 bases, with 9 bases between. The CDR3 loop spans 12 amino acids. Per germline, CDR1 MNHEY and CDR2 SMNVEV (reference sequence). CDR3 loop: CASSSRRWELFF. In nucleotides, the CDR3 is TGTGCCAGCAGTTCCCGGAGGTGGGAGCTGTTTTTT.

CDR3 coding DNA: TGTGCCAGCAGCCGACTAGCGGGAGGAACAGATACGCAGTATTTT. Encoded protein: CASSRLAGGTDTQYF. The chain is built from TRBV5-4 and TRBJ2-3, with 13 bases fitting TRBD2. Germline CDR1 is SGHNT and CDR2 is YYREEE (reference sequence). Trimming at V came to 4 bases and at J to 3 bases, leaving 2 bases not matched to a gene. This CDR3 is built from 15 residues.

The V gene is TRBV18, the J gene TRBJ2-7, with D perhaps matching TRBD1 (5 bases). The V gene lost 5 bases and the J gene lost 5 bases, with 19 bases spanning the gap. CDR1 is KGHSH, CDR2 LQKENI, per germline. This CDR3 contains 15 residues. As DNA, the CDR3 is TGTGCCAGCTCATTCACCCGACAGCGCTACGACGAGCAGTACTTC. This gives the protein CASSFTRQRYDEQYF. Full variable domain (remainder filled in from reference TRBV18 and TRBJ2-7): NAGVMQNPRHLVRRRGQEARLRCSPMKGHSHVYWYRQLPEEGLKFMVYLQKENIIDESGMPKERFSAEFPKEGPSILRIQQVVRGDSAAYFCASSFTRQRYDEQYFGPGTRLTVT.